These 18 T cell receptor beta chains were sequenced from one sample in a study of cytomegalovirus exposure and HLA in healthy donors. The primer mix had 60 Vbeta and 13 Jbeta primers. This table comes from immunoSEQ multiplex PCR, and its TCRdb copy is limited to in-frame clones, with some not included. Here the sample spans approximately 100,000 clones, 60% to 85% being singletons. The sequenced sample was PBMCs. These receptors were collected from a female donor in good health and CMV-seropositive.

The chain couples TRBV5-5 to TRBJ2-5, with D perhaps TRBD2 (6 bases). Looked up from germline, CDR1 is SGHKS and CDR2 is YYEKEE (reference sequence). Deletions cut 4 bases from V and 9 bases from J, with 13 bases between. The CDR3 runs 12 residues. CDR3 sequence reads: CASSPGGRAQYF. The CDR3 nucleotides read TGTGCCAGCAGCCCCGGGGGTCGGGCCCAGTACTTC.

J is TRBJ1-2 and V is TRBV5-5; weak D call: TRBD1 (5 bases). This CDR3 has 14 residues. Germline CDR1 reads SGHKS; CDR2 reads YYEKEE (reference sequence). V lost 0 bases and J lost 6, with 12 bases in between. The CDR3 loop reads CASSLVWGEDGYTF. As DNA, the CDR3 is TGTGCCAGCAGCTTGGTATGGGGGGAAGATGGCTACACCTTC.

The chain joins TRBV18 to TRBJ2-1, with 9 bases that match TRBD1. Germline CDR1 and CDR2: KGHSH and LQKENI. After removal of 2 bases from V and 6 bases from J, the junction contained 5 bases not matched to a gene. The CDR3 is 15 residues long. CDR3 in amino acids: CASSPRTGAGNEQFF. DNA of the CDR3: TGTGCCAGCTCACCAAGGACAGGGGCAGGCAATGAGCAGTTCTTC.

A single count supports this clone. The chain has TRBV4-1 and TRBJ1-6; 7 positions match TRBD1. Germline V gene data show CDR1 as MGHRA and CDR2 as YSYEKL. J was trimmed by 9 bases and V by 0 bases; bases with no gene match: 8. This CDR3 contains 16 residues. The CDR3 reads CASSQDNRGMGSPLHF. The CDR3 DNA sequence: TGCGCCAGCAGCCAAGATAACAGGGGAATGGGTTCACCCCTCCACTTT.

This chain joins TRBV9 and TRBJ2-7; 8 bases match TRBD1. Germline V gene lookup returns CDR1 SGDLS and CDR2 YYNGEE. This CDR3 contains 14 residues. Germline trimming cut 4 bases from V and 3 bases from J; bases unmatched to any gene: 6. The DNA for the CDR3 is TGTGCCAGCAGCCCCAGGACAGGGCTCTACGAGCAGTACTTC. This sequence encodes CASSPRTGLYEQYF.

The chain recombines TRBV28 with TRBJ2-5; D not certain. Trimming took 3 bases from V and 3 from J, leaving 5 bases between them. This CDR3 has 12 amino acids. CDR1 MDHEN and CDR2 SYDVKM come from the germline V gene. This CDR3 reads CASSFGEETQYF. The CDR3 DNA follows: TGTGCCAGCAGTTTCGGAGAAGAGACCCAGTACTTC.

CDR3 sequence (DNA): TGTGCCAGTGACAGGGGGCGAGGTAATCAGCCCCAGCATTTT. This sequence encodes CASDRGRGNQPQHF. V is TRBV19 and J is TRBJ1-5; 10 bases line up with TRBD1. The V segment lost 8 bases and the J segment 4 bases; nucleotides outside the gene matches: 5. This CDR3 comprises 14 residues. Per germline, CDR1 LNHDA and CDR2 SQIVND (reference sequence).

This clone showed up just once. The chain joins TRBV5-8 to TRBJ1-3; D gene uncertain. V dropped 7 bases and J dropped 7 bases, with 15 bases sitting between them. Germline CDR1 is SGHTS and CDR2 is YDEGEE. The CDR3 runs to 13 residues. The CDR3 sequence: CASEIYGENTIYF. In DNA form, the CDR3 reads TGTGCCAGCGAGATTTACGGGGAGAACACCATATATTTT.

This rearrangement joins TRBV6-1 to TRBJ2-1, with 9 nucleotides matching TRBD2. The CDR3 spans 13 residues. V shed 1 base and J 10 bases; nucleotides not matched to a gene: 2. Germline V lookup: CDR1 MNHNS, CDR2 SASEGT. DNA of the CDR3: TGTGCCAGCAGTGAAGAGCTAGCGGGAGAGCAGTTCTTC. It encodes CASSEELAGEQFF.

The J gene is TRBJ2-1, the V gene TRBV11-3, with D uncertain. The V gene lost 4 bases and the J gene lost 5 bases, with 9 bases spanning the gap. The V gene's germline CDR1 is SGHNT and CDR2 YENEEA. CDR3 length: 13 amino acids. The DNA for the CDR3 is TGTGCCAGCAGCTCCGGCGGCAACAATGAGCAGTTCTTC. Amino acids: CASSSGGNNEQFF.

CDR3 region: CASSLLAGWNYGYTF. The DNA of the CDR3 is TGTGCCAGCAGCTTACTGGCAGGGTGGAACTATGGCTACACCTTC. The chain is built from TRBV7-3 and TRBJ1-2; weak D call: TRBD1 (5 bases). The CDR3 consists of 15 residues. Germline lookup yields CDR1 SGHTA and CDR2 FQGTGA. Trimming removed 2 bases from V and 2 bases from J, with 12 bases in between. Using reference TRBV7-3 and TRBJ1-2 for the parts outside the CDR3, the full variable domain is GAGVSQTPSNKVTEKGKYVELRCDPISGHTALYWYRQSLGQGPEFLIYFQGTGAADDSGLPNDRFFAVRPEGSVSTLKIQRTERGDSAVYLCASSLLAGWNYGYTFGSGTRLTVV.

This rearrangement joins TRBV27 to TRBJ2-7, with 9 bases aligning to TRBD1. The CDR3 runs to 17 residues. Per the germline V gene, CDR1 is MNHEY and CDR2 is SMNVEV (reference sequence). The V segment lost 4 bases and the J segment 1 base; nucleotides outside the gene matches: 11. The CDR3 loop is CASSYRARDRESYEQYF. CDR3 sequence (DNA): TGTGCCAGCAGTTATCGAGCTAGGGACAGGGAGTCCTACGAGCAGTACTTC.

The genes are TRBV27 and TRBJ1-2; 7 bases line up with TRBD1. The germline V gene encodes CDR1 MNHEY and CDR2 SMNVEV (reference sequence). V shed 4 bases and J 6 bases; nucleotides not matched to a gene: 5. This CDR3 has 13 residues. The DNA of the CDR3 is TGTGCCAGCAGTTACAGGGGTTTGGATGGCTACACCTTC. It is translated as CASSYRGLDGYTF.

The rearrangement links TRBV28 to TRBJ2-3; D is perhaps TRBD1 (6 bases). Looked up from germline, CDR1 is MDHEN and CDR2 is SYDVKM. The CDR3 runs 13 residues. Trimming took off 4 bases at V and 4 bases at J, with 9 bases between the two ends. CDR3 protein: CASSWTAADTQYF. The CDR3, as DNA: TGTGCCAGCAGTTGGACAGCGGCAGATACGCAGTATTTT. Using reference TRBV28 and TRBJ2-3 for the parts outside the CDR3, the full variable domain is DVKVTQSSRYLVKRTGEKVFLECVQDMDHENMFWYRQDPGLGLRLIYFSYDVKMKEKGDIPEGYSVSREKKERFSLILESASTNQTSMYLCASSWTAADTQYFGPGTRLTVL.

The chain uses TRBV19 and TRBJ2-5; 8 positions match TRBD2. The length of the CDR3 is 15 residues. Trimming at V came to 5 bases and at J to 4 bases, leaving 9 bases not matched to a gene. The germline CDR1 and CDR2 sequences are LNHDA and SQIVND (reference sequence). The DNA for the CDR3 is TGTGCCAGTAGTCCCCCCGGGACTAGAAGAGAGACCCAGTACTTC. Encoded protein: CASSPPGTRRETQYF. Complete variable domain (other parts from reference TRBV19 and TRBJ2-5): DGGITQSPKYLFRKEGQNVTLSCEQNLNHDAMYWYRQDPGQGLRLIYYSQIVNDFQKGDIAEGYSVSREKKESFPLTVTSAQKNPTAFYLCASSPPGTRRETQYFGPGTRLLVL.

J is TRBJ1-2 and V is TRBV6-5; D is perhaps TRBD1 (5 bases). Trimming pared 6 bases from V and 4 bases from J, leaving 15 bases between. The CDR3 loop spans 14 amino acids. Germline assignment: CDR1 MNHEY and CDR2 SVGAGI. CDR3 DNA: TGTGCCAGCAGCGGCGGTCGGGGGAGCTATGGCTACACCTTC. Amino acid sequence: CASSGGRGSYGYTF.

The CDR3 DNA follows: TGTGCCAGTAGTTACAGAGATAGCAATCAGCCCCAGCATTTT. Protein product: CASSYRDSNQPQHF. This sequence joins TRBV19 and TRBJ1-5; the D is unclear. Per germline, CDR1 LNHDA and CDR2 SQIVND (reference sequence). The CDR3 contains 14 residues. Trimming removed 5 bases from V and 0 bases from J, with 8 bases in between.

This clone was seen a few times. V gene TRBV5-1 combines with J gene TRBJ2-7, with D uncertain. CDR3 length equals 14 residues. Per the germline V gene, CDR1 is SGHRS and CDR2 is YFSETQ. Trimming removed 1 base from V and 0 bases from J, with 8 bases in between. The CDR3 coding sequence is TGCGCCAGCAGCTTGTCAGTACCCTCCTACGAGCAGTACTTC. Translated: CASSLSVPSYEQYF. The entire variable domain, with the rest obtained from reference TRBV5-1 and TRBJ2-7, is as follows: KAGVTQTPRYLIKTRGQQVTLSCSPISGHRSVSWYQQTPGQGLQFLFEYFSETQRNKGNFPGRFSGRQFSNSRSEMNVSTLELGDSALYLCASSLSVPSYEQYFGPGTRLTVT.